This TCR beta chain was documented in a study of patients and donors after allogeneic stem cell transplantation. The V and J ends lost 7 bases and 1 base respectively, with 19 bases between them. The CDR3 length is 15 residues. Germline V CDR1 and CDR2: GTSNPN, SVGIG (reference sequence). This clonotype was counted a single time. TCRdb recomputed calls from the RT-PCR reads with MiXCR, one row per CDR3 protein. The sample consists of about 210,000 distinct CDR3 sequences, roughly two fifths of them appearing once. The source material was blood, either unsorted or a sorted T cell fraction (not recorded which). The chain joins TRBV30 to TRBJ1-1; no clear D. The clonotype was recovered from a human donor who was either an allogeneic HSCT recipient or a stem cell or donor lymphocyte infusion donor (not recorded which). It is not recorded whose cells these are; they may come from a transplant donor. The CDR3 bases are TGTGCCTTCACCGCTTTTACAGCGAGGAACACTGAAGCTTTCTTT. It encodes CAFTAFTARNTEAFF.